This T cell receptor (beta chain) is from a study of neurological immune-mediated disorders. Regarding the study as a whole: HTLV-1-associated myelopathy had the most TCR clonal expansion, and multiple sclerosis had the least, less than healthy controls.

CDR1 and CDR2 from the germline V gene are WNHNN and SYGVQD (reference sequence). V dropped 1 base and J dropped 3 bases, with 19 bases sitting between them. The CDR3 is 18 residues long. Template-switch 5'RACE cDNA synthesis added a 10-nucleotide unique molecular identifier. TCRdb itself ran the 5' RACE reads through MiXCR, one entry per CDR3 protein. Here the sample spans about 90,000 distinct CDR3 sequences, roughly 13% being singletons. This clonotype was counted many times. Its antigen is unknown. Documented time point: longitudinal time-point 2. The sample was PBMCs. This rearrangement joins TRBV10-1 to TRBJ1-5; D is uncertain. The receptor's source is a female donor with HTLV-1-associated myelopathy (HAM/TSP). DNA of the CDR3: TGCGCCAGCAGTGAGTTTAAGATCGTCGCAGAGCACAATCAGCCCCAGCATTTT. Its protein product is CASSEFKIVAEHNQPQHF.